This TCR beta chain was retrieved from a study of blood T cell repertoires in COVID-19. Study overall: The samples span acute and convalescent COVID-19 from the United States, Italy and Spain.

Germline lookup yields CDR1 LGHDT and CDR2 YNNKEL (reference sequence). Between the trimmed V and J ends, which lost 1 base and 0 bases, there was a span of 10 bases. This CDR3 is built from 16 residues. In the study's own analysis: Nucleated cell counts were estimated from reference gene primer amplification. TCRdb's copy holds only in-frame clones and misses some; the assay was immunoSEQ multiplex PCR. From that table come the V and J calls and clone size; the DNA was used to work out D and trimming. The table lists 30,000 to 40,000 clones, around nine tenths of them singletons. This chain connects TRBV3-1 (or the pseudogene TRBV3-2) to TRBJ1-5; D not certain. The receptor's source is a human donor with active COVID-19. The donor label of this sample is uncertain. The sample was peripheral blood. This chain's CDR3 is CASSQAVEHSNQPQHF. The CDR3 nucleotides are TGTGCCAGCAGCCAAGCTGTGGAGCATAGCAATCAGCCCCAGCATTTT.